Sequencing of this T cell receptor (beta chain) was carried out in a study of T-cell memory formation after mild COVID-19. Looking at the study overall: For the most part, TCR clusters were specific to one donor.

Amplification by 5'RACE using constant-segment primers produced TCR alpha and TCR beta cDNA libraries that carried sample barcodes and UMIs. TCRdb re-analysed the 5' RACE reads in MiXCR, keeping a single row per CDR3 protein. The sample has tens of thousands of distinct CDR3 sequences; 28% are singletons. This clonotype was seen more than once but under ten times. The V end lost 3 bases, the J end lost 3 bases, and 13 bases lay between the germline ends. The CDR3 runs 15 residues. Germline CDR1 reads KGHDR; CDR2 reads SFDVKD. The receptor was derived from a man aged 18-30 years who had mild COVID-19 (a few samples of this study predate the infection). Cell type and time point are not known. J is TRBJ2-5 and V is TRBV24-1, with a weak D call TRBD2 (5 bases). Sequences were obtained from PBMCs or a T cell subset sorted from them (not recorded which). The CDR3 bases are TGTGCCACCAGTGATCGGGCCGACGGGGAAGAGACCCAGTACTTC. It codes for CATSDRADGEETQYF.